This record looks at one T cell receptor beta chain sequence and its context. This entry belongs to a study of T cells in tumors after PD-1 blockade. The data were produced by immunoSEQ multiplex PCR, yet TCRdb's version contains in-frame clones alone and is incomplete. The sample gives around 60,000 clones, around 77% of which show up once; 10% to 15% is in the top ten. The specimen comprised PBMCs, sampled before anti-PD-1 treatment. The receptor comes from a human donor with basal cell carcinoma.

In DNA, the CDR3 is TGTGCCAGCAGTGAAATGCGGGGGGTATTCACAGATACGCAGTATTTT. This translates into CASSEMRGVFTDTQYF. This chain joins TRBV6-1 and TRBJ2-3; TRBD2 agrees at 8 bases. Losses at the gene ends were 2 bases for V and 2 bases for J; bases not matched to a gene: 6. Per the germline V gene, CDR1 is MNHNS and CDR2 is SASEGT. The CDR3 has 16 residues.